The next 2 T cell receptor beta chains were all read from a single sample in a study of CD8+ T cells in alopecia areata. As the sequencing template, cDNA was produced by extracting RNA and reverse transcribing it. Profiling relied on immunoSEQ multiplex PCR, and the TCRdb table lists in-frame clones only, not all of them. Singletons are absent from the sample, which has approximately 300,000 clones. After pooling, cutaneous lymph node cells were sorted with CD4, CD8alpha, NKG2D, NKG2ACE and other markers. Sequenced material: CD4+ T cells sorted from a lymph node. The receptors were sampled from a C3H/HeJ mouse with alopecia areata. The strain bears MHC haplotype H2-k.

For this clone: Mouse germline and gene names are used. The read comes to an end 4 residues before the CDR3 does, leaving the germline J gene to fill in the end. This chain uses TRBV13-1 with TRBJ2-2; D possibly corresponds to TRBD2 (6 bases). CDR1 NSHNY and CDR2 SYGAGN come from the germline V gene. V was shortened by 3 bases and J by 6 bases, with 6 bases between the two germline ends. The CDR3 spans 12 residues. CDR3: CASSVGAGQLYF. Incomplete CDR3 DNA: TGTGCCAGCAGTGTGGGGGCCGGG.

This clone has a handful of counts. Gene names are the mouse ones. The read is 4 residues too short to cover the CDR3 end, so that end is filled in from the germline J gene. The gene calls are TRBV1 and TRBJ2-3; the D gene is possibly TRBD1 (6 bases). The CDR3 has 14 residues. The V end was cut by 5 bases, the J end by 0 bases, with 9 bases between. The germline gives CDR1 NSQYPW, CDR2 LRSPGD (reference sequence). The CDR3 DNA, read in part, is TGCACCTGCAGTCTCAGGGGAAGTGCAGAA. Translating gives CTCSLRGSAE. The whole CDR3 sequence is CTCSLRGSAETLYF. Using reference TRBV1 and TRBJ2-3 for the parts outside the CDR3, the full variable domain is VTLLEQNPRWRLVPRGQAVNLRCILKNSQYPWMSWYQQDLQKQLQWLFTLRSPGDKEVKSLPGADYLATRVTDTELRLQVANMSQGRTLYCTCSLRGSAETLYFGSGTRLTVL.